The 13 T cell receptor beta chains below come from one sample, sequenced in a study of cytomegalovirus exposure and HLA in healthy donors. The PCR employed 60 Vbeta primers together with 13 Jbeta primers. Profiling relied on immunoSEQ multiplex PCR, and the TCRdb table lists in-frame clones only, not all of them. The sample has fewer than 250,000 clones, 65% to 85% seen once. The sequenced sample was PBMCs. The source is a boy aged 2 to 9 in good health and CMV-seronegative.

CDR3 nucleotides: TGTGCCAGTAGTATTCTAGGACTTGAGAACACTGAAGCTTTCTTT. It codes for CASSILGLENTEAFF. The V and J genes are TRBV19 and TRBJ1-1, with no clear D. The germline gives CDR1 LNHDA, CDR2 SQIVND (reference sequence). CDR3 size: 15 residues. The V and J ends lost 3 bases and 1 base respectively, with 12 bases between them.

The chain employs TRBV27 and TRBJ2-5; D call uncertain. The J call is in doubt because the DNA end fits TRBJ2-7 better. Germline CDR1 is MNHEY and CDR2 is SMNVEV (reference sequence). The CDR3 extends over 13 amino acids. CDR3 sequence reads: CASSLSVAYEQYF. For the CDR3, the DNA is TGTGCCAGCAGCCTGTCGGTAGCCTACGAGCAGTACTTC.

This clone was observed once. The genes are TRBV30 and TRBJ2-5; a possible D gene is TRBD2 (8 bases). Germline V gene sequence: CDR1 GTSNPN, CDR2 SVGIG (reference sequence). This CDR3 is 14 amino acids long. V dropped 4 bases and J dropped 5 bases, with 17 bases sitting between them. CDR3 in DNA: TGTGCCTGGAATTCAGGGGGACTAGTGGAGACCCAGTACTTC. Encoded protein: CAWNSGGLVETQYF.

This chain links TRBV7-2 with TRBJ1-1; 9 nucleotides line up with TRBD1. Germline CDR1 reads SGHTA; CDR2 reads FQGNSA. Unmatched junction bases numbered 8, after V lost 9 bases and J lost 3 bases. The CDR3 runs to 14 residues. The chain's CDR3 is CASTGGAGDTEAFF. Here the CDR3 DNA reads TGTGCCAGTACAGGGGGCGCAGGGGACACTGAAGCTTTCTTT.

This clone was counted a few times. The same CDR3 is also encoded by other DNA sequences in this sample. The J gene is TRBJ1-5, the V gene TRBV19; D might be TRBD1 (6 bases). Germline V gives CDR1 LNHDA, CDR2 SQIVND (reference sequence). Trimming cost V 6 bases and J 3 bases, with 9 bases left between them. This CDR3 has 13 residues. CDR3 in DNA: TGTGCCAGTAGCGACAGGTACAATCAGCCCCAGCATTTT. Translation: CASSDRYNQPQHF. Drawing the rest from reference TRBV19 and TRBJ1-5, the complete variable domain is DGGITQSPKYLFRKEGQNVTLSCEQNLNHDAMYWYRQDPGQGLRLIYYSQIVNDFQKGDIAEGYSVSREKKESFPLTVTSAQKNPTAFYLCASSDRYNQPQHFGDGTRLSIL.

V usage is TRBV30 and J usage is TRBJ2-1; TRBD2 is a possible D gene (5 bases). V was trimmed by 4 bases and J by 9 bases, leaving 22 bases between them. The CDR3 loop spans 15 amino acids. Germline CDR1 reads GTSNPN; CDR2 reads SVGIG (reference sequence). CDR3 loop: CAWTAKDSSWGEQFF. CDR3 bases: TGTGCCTGGACCGCCAAGGACTCCAGTTGGGGTGAGCAGTTCTTC. Drawing the rest from reference TRBV30 and TRBJ2-1, the complete variable domain is SQTIHQWPATLVQPVGSPLSLECTVEGTSNPNLYWYRQAAGRGLQLLFYSVGIGQISSEVPQNLSASRPQDRQFILSSKKLLLSDSGFYLCAWTAKDSSWGEQFFGPGTRLTVL.

This clone has more than one count but fewer than ten. This chain uses TRBV9 with TRBJ1-5; 7 bases match TRBD1. J lost 3 bases, V lost 3 bases, and 3 bases had no gene match. Germline V CDR1 and CDR2: SGDLS, YYNGEE. CDR3 size: 14 residues. CDR3: CASSAGQINQPQHF. The CDR3 DNA reads as TGTGCCAGCAGCGCGGGACAGATCAATCAGCCCCAGCATTTT.

This clone was detected a few times. The chain has TRBV6-1 and TRBJ1-1; 7 nucleotides match TRBD1. In germline, CDR1 is MNHNS, CDR2 SASEGT. This CDR3 is 12 amino acids long. J lost 7 bases, V lost 7 bases, and 6 bases had no gene match. The CDR3 spells CASMTGLIEAFF. The CDR3 DNA reads as TGTGCCAGCATGACAGGGTTGATTGAAGCTTTCTTT.

The chain employs TRBV10-3 and TRBJ1-4; D not certain. The germline V gene has CDR1 ENHRY and CDR2 SYGVKD. V lost 0 bases and J lost 5, with 4 bases in between. CDR3 length equals 13 residues. The CDR3 DNA sequence: TGTGCCATCAGTGAGTCGTCAAATGAAAAACTGTTTTTT. Protein product: CAISESSNEKLFF.

The chain combines TRBV7-6 with TRBJ1-2; D is unclear. Per germline, CDR1 SGHVS and CDR2 FNYEAQ. Deletions cut 1 base from V and 4 bases from J, with 10 bases between. The CDR3 runs 14 residues. Here the CDR3 DNA reads TGTGCCAGCAGCTTAGGAGAAACTAGCTATGGCTACACCTTC. It specifies CASSLGETSYGYTF.

The chain links TRBV4-1 to TRBJ1-2; the match to TRBD1 covers 7 bases. Trimming at V came to 4 bases and at J to 3 bases, leaving 8 bases not matched to a gene. The germline V gene has CDR1 MGHRA and CDR2 YSYEKL. This CDR3 has 15 amino acids. The CDR3 sequence is CASSPDRDRDYGYTF. In DNA form, the CDR3 reads TGCGCCAGCAGCCCTGACAGGGACCGAGACTATGGCTACACCTTC.

The rearrangement links TRBV11-2 to TRBJ2-3; 12 bases align to TRBD2. V shed 0 bases, J shed 3 bases, and the junction held 10 bases outside the gene matches. Germline loops: CDR1 SGHAT, CDR2 FQNNGV. This CDR3 has 19 residues. Here the CDR3 DNA reads TGTGCCAGCAGCTTAGAAATGGTGACTAGCGGGAGAGCTACAGATACGCAGTATTTT. This sequence encodes CASSLEMVTSGRATDTQYF.

The chain recombines TRBV7-9 with TRBJ1-5; TRBD1 might be the D (6 bases). The germline gives CDR1 SEHNR, CDR2 FQNEAQ (reference sequence). The V end was cut by 5 bases, the J end by 0 bases, with 17 bases between. The CDR3 length is 17 residues. DNA of the CDR3: TGTGCCAGCAGCCCAGGGGCCACAGACTATAGCAATCAGCCCCAGCATTTT. Protein: CASSPGATDYSNQPQHF.